One sample yielded the 22 T cell receptor beta chains listed below, sequenced in a study of monozygotic twins with inflammatory bowel disease. Each CDR3 protein gets one entry in TCRdb, which reprocessed the 5' RACE reads and gives no DNA. There are approximately 120,000 distinct CDR3 sequences in the sample, with about an eighth held by the top ten. Material: blood. The receptors derive from a human donor with ulcerative colitis or Crohn's disease, or a healthy co-twin of an affected twin (not recorded which).

This rearrangement joins TRBV4-2 to TRBJ1-2; the TCRdb D gene call, TRBD1, has no DNA to confirm it. CDR1 is LGHNA and CDR2 is YNFKEQ in the germline V gene. The CDR3 is 16 amino acids. The CDR3 sequence: CASSQEGGIFNYGYTF.

The gene calls are TRBV12-3 or TRBV12-4 and TRBJ2-6. This CDR3 is 15 amino acids long. CDR3 protein: CASSLFLSGANVLTF.

The rearrangement links TRBV12-3 or TRBV12-4 to TRBJ2-5; the D call of TRBD1 rests on TCRdb alone, since no DNA is present to check it. The CDR3 consists of 15 residues. This chain's CDR3 is CASSLGWGGIETQYF.

The chain uses TRBV12-3 or TRBV12-4 and TRBJ1-3. The CDR3 totals 14 residues. The CDR3 reads CASSLGIDGYTIYF.

This clonotype registers large by frequency. CDR3 protein: CSVWGEGRTYEQYF. The chain is built from TRBV29-1 and TRBJ2-7. The CDR3 extends over 14 amino acids. The V gene's germline CDR1 is SQVTM and CDR2 ANQGSEA.

CDR3 region: CASSSDRDRGLNTEAFF. The chain has TRBV5-5 and TRBJ1-1; TCRdb lists TRBD1, though no DNA is available to test this call. Germline loops: CDR1 SGHKS, CDR2 YYEKEE (reference sequence). CDR3 length: 17 amino acids.

CDR3 sequence: CSASPLYSAYNEQFF. The chain is built from TRBV20-1 and TRBJ2-1; TCRdb's assignment of TRBD1 cannot be checked, as there is no DNA. The germline V gene has CDR1 DFQATT and CDR2 SNEGSKA (reference sequence). This CDR3 is built from 15 residues.

This sequence joins TRBV12-3 or TRBV12-4 and TRBJ2-3; the D call from TCRdb, TRBD1, cannot be confirmed without DNA. This CDR3 is 16 amino acids long. The CDR3 loop reads CASSSPSDRGTDTQYF.

The chain combines TRBV21-1 with TRBJ2-2; absent DNA, TCRdb's TRBD1 call cannot be checked. TRBV21-1 is deemed a pseudogene. The CDR3 runs 15 residues. CDR3 loop: CASSNYEGAAGELFF.

This chain connects TRBV29-1 to TRBJ2-5. The CDR3 contains 11 residues. Per the germline V gene, CDR1 is SQVTM and CDR2 is ANQGSEA. CDR3 sequence reads: CSVVLSETQYF.

The chain combines TRBV29-1 with TRBJ1-2; with no DNA, the TCRdb D assignment of TRBD1 cannot be verified. The CDR3 length is 14 residues. Per germline, CDR1 SQVTM and CDR2 ANQGSEA. Here the CDR3 reads CSVEEPGLRGGYTF.

This sequence joins TRBV7-9 and TRBJ2-1; no DNA is available, so the TRBD1 call from TCRdb remains unchecked. Germline-derived CDR1 and CDR2 are SEHNR and FQNEAQ (reference sequence). CDR3 length: 14 amino acids. CDR3 sequence: CASSLTDRGNEQFF.

The V and J genes are TRBV7-2 and TRBJ1-4. CDR3 length equals 14 residues. Per the germline V gene, CDR1 is SGHTA and CDR2 is FQGNSA. Here the CDR3 reads CASALGGAREKLFF.

This chain uses TRBV5-1 with TRBJ2-3; the D gene TCRdb calls, TRBD2, cannot be checked with no DNA. Germline-derived CDR1 and CDR2 are SGHRS and YFSETQ. The CDR3 is made up of 16 amino acids. CDR3 sequence reads: CASRRTSGGVSDTQYF.

The V call is TRBV9, the J call TRBJ2-2; TCRdb's D gene call, TRBD1, goes unchecked for lack of DNA. Germline V CDR1 and CDR2: SGDLS, YYNGEE. This CDR3 region has 18 residues. The CDR3 protein is CASSVSTVANVLPGELFF.

The rearrangement links TRBV6-2 or TRBV6-3 to TRBJ2-7; TCRdb indicates TRBD1, and absent DNA this call remains unverified. The germline CDR1 and CDR2 sequences are MNHEY and SVGEGT. The CDR3 sequence is 17 residues long. The CDR3 sequence is CASSSSRGRGDGYEQYF.

The chain employs TRBV9 and TRBJ2-2; the D call of TRBD1 rests on TCRdb alone, since no DNA is present to check it. Germline V gene sequence: CDR1 SGDLS, CDR2 YYNGEE. CDR3 length: 14 amino acids. CDR3 sequence reads: CASGSAGLTGELFF.

The V and J genes are TRBV19 and TRBJ1-1; TCRdb selects TRBD1, and the lack of DNA leaves this call unchecked. Germline CDR1 is LNHDA and CDR2 is SQIVND (reference sequence). CDR3 length equals 16 residues. The CDR3 loop is CASSIWGQASNTEAFF.

This chain joins TRBV7-3 and TRBJ2-7; TCRdb gives TRBD2 as the D gene, but with no DNA this cannot be confirmed. CDR1 SGHTA and CDR2 FQGTGA come from the germline V gene. This CDR3 has 18 amino acids. The CDR3 reads CASSLMHSGTAGAYEQYF.

The chain employs TRBV7-2 and TRBJ2-7; no DNA is available, so the TRBD1 call from TCRdb remains unchecked. The CDR3 length is 15 residues. CDR1 is SGHTA, CDR2 FQGNSA, per germline. CDR3 loop: CASSHSLGRHYEQYF.

V is TRBV12-3 or TRBV12-4 and J is TRBJ1-1. The CDR3 length is 13 residues. The CDR3 sequence: CASQVGVNTEAFF.

The chain has TRBV15 and TRBJ2-7; the D call from TCRdb, TRBD1, cannot be confirmed without DNA. Per the germline V gene, CDR1 is LNHNV and CDR2 is YYDKDF (reference sequence). CDR3 length: 14 amino acids. This CDR3 is CATSRSGFGYEQYF.